The clone carrying this T cell receptor (beta chain) has a count of ten or more. The antigen is unknown. This sample stems from a study of glioma-infiltrating T cells. The CDR3 is 14 amino acids. Looked up from germline, CDR1 is SGHNT and CDR2 is YENEEA. With V trimmed by 5 bases and J by 4 bases, 3 bases remained unmatched. The iRepertoire nested amplicon-rescue multiplex PCR amplified TCR alpha and beta CDR3s from RNA. For one-step reverse transcription and amplification, 100-400 ng of tissue mRNA or PBMC total RNA was used. TCRdb re-called the multiplex PCR reads through MiXCR, storing one row per CDR3 protein. The sample includes over 80,000 distinct CDR3 sequences, around 42% of them seen just once. Study observations and caveats: Gliomas, especially low-grade, showed above-expected tissue-blood divergence; non-neoplastic patients showed below.

The receptor was derived from a human donor with low-grade glioma or glioblastoma, undergoing nonglioma brain surgery, or in good health (not recorded which). This sequence joins TRBV11-3 and TRBJ2-1, with TRBD2 matching over 9 bases. Sequencing was performed on glioma tissue, nonneoplastic brain tissue, or PBMCs (not recorded which). CDR3 nucleotide sequence: TGTGCCAGCAGCCCTAGCGGGACGTACAATGAGCAGTTCTTC. Amino acid sequence: CASSPSGTYNEQFF.